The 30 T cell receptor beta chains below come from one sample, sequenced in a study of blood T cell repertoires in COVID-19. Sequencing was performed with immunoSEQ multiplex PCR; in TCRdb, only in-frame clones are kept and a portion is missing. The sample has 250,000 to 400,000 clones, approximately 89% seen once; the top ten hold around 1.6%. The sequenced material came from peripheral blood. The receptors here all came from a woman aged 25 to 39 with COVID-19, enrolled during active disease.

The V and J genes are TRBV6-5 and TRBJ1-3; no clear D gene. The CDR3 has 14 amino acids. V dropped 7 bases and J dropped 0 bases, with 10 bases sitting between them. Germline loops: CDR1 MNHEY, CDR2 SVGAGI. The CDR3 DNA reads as TGTGCCAGCACTGCCGGGAGCTCTGGAAACACCATATATTTT. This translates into CASTAGSSGNTIYF.

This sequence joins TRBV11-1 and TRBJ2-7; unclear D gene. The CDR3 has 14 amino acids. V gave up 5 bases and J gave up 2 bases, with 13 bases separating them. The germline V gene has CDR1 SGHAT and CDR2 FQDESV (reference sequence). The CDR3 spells CASSLRDTAYEQYF. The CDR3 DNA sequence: TGTGCCAGCAGCCTTAGAGACACCGCCTACGAGCAGTACTTC.

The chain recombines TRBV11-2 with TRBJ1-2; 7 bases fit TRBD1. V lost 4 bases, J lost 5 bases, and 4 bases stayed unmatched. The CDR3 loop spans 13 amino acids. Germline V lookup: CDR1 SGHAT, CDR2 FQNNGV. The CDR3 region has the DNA TGTGCCAGCAGCTCGGGACAGTTTTATGGCTACACCTTC. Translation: CASSSGQFYGYTF.

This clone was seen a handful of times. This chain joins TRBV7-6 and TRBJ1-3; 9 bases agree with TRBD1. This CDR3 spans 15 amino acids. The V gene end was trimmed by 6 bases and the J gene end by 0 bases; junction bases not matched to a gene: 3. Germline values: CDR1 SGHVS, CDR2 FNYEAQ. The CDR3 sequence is CASRDRGVSGNTIYF. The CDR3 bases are TGTGCCAGCAGGGACAGGGGAGTCTCTGGAAACACCATATATTTT.

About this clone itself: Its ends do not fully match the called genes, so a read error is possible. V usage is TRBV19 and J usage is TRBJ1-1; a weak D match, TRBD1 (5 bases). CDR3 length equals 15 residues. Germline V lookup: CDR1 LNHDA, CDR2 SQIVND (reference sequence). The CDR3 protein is CASSSDQDTNNEAFF. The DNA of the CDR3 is TGTGCCAGTAGTTCAGACCAGGACACCAACAATGAAGCTTTCTTT.

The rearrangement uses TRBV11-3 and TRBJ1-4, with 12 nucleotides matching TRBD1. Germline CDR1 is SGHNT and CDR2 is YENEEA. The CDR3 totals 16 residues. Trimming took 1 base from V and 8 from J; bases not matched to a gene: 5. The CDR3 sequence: CASSLGSGTGGEKLFF. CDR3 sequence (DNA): TGTGCCAGCAGCTTAGGATCCGGGACAGGGGGCGAAAAACTGTTTTTT.

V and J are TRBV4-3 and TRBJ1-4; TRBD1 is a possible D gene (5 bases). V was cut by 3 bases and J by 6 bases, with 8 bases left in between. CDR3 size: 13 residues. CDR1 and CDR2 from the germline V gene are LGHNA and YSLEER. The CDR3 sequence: CASSQQGDEKLFF. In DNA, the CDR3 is TGCGCCAGCAGCCAGCAGGGTGATGAAAAACTGTTTTTT.

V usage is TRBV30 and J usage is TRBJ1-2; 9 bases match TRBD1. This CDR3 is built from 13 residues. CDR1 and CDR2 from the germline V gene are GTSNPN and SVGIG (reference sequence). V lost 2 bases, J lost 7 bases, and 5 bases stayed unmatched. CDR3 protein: CAWSPGQGSGYTF. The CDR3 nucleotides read TGTGCCTGGAGTCCGGGACAGGGAAGTGGCTACACCTTC.

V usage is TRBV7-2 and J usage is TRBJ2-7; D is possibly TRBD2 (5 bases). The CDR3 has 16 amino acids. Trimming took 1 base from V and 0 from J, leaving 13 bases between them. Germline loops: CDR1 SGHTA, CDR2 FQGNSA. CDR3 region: CASSLGRARPSYEQYF. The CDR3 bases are TGTGCCAGCAGCTTAGGGCGGGCCAGACCCTCCTACGAGCAGTACTTC.

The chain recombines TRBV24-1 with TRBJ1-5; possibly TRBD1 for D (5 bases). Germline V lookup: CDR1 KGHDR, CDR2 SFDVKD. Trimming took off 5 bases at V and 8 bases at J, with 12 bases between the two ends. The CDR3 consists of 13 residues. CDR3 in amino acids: CATSGQGLKPQHF. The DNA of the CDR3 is TGTGCCACCAGTGGTCAGGGTTTGAAGCCCCAGCATTTT.

The DNA of the CDR3 is TGCGCCAGCAGCTTAGAAGGCAGGTACGAGCAGTACGTC. Translated, it gives CASSLEGRYEQYV. The rearrangement links TRBV5-1 to TRBJ2-7; D call uncertain. CDR3 length: 13 amino acids. Germline V gives CDR1 SGHRS, CDR2 YFSETQ. The ends were cut back, 2 bases at V and 4 bases at J, with 10 bases in the middle.

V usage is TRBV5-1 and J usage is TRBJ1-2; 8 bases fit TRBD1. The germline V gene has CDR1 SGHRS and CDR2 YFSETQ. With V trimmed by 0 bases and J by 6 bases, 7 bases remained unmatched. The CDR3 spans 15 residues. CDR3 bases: TGCGCCAGCAGCTTGGTCAGGCAGGGGGCCGATGGCTACACCTTC. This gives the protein CASSLVRQGADGYTF.

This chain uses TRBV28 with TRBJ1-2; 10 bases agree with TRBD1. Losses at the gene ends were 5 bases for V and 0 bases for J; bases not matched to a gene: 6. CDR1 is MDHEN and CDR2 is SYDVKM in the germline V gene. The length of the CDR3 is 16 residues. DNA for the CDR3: TGTGCCAGCAGTCGCCCGGGACAGGGGCCTAACTATGGCTACACCTTC. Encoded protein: CASSRPGQGPNYGYTF.

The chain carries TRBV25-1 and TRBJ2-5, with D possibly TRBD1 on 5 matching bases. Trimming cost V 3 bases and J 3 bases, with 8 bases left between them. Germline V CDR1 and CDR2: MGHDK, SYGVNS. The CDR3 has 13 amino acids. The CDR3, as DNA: TGTGCCAGCAGTGATCCAGGGAAAGAGACCCAGTACTTC. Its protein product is CASSDPGKETQYF.

This chain's CDR3 is CASTLTGDSGNTIYF. DNA of the CDR3: TGTGCCAGCACCCTTACAGGGGACTCTGGAAACACCATATATTTT. This sequence joins TRBV7-2 and TRBJ1-3; 7 bases align to TRBD1. CDR1 SGHTA and CDR2 FQGNSA come from the germline V gene. The junction had 6 bases not matched to a gene; V was cut back by 7 bases and J by 0 bases. This CDR3 is built from 15 residues.

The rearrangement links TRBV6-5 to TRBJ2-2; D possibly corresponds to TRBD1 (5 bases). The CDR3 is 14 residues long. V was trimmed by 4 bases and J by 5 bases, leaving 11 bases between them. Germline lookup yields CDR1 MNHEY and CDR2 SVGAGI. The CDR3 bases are TGTGCCAGCAGTTTCTATCAGGGAACCGGGGAGCTGTTTTTT. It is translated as CASSFYQGTGELFF.

The CDR3: CASSPQGGGYTF. The CDR3 DNA follows: TGTGCCAGTAGTCCTCAGGGAGGGGGCTACACCTTC. J is TRBJ1-2 and V is TRBV19, with a tentative D call TRBD1 (5 bases). There are 12 residues in the CDR3. The V end lost 5 bases, the J end lost 8 bases, and 12 bases lay between the germline ends. Per germline, CDR1 LNHDA and CDR2 SQIVND (reference sequence).

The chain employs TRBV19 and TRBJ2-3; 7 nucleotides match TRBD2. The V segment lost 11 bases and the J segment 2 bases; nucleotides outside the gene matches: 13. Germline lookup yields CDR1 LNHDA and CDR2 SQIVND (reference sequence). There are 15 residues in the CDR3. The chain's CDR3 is CASSEWRGNTDTQYF. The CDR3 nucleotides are TGTGCCTCCTCCGAGTGGCGGGGGAACACAGATACGCAGTATTTT. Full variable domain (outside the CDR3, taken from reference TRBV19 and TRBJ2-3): DGGITQSPKYLFRKEGQNVTLSCEQNLNHDAMYWYRQDPGQGLRLIYYSQIVNDFQKGDIAEGYSVSREKKESFPLTVTSAQKNPTAFYLCASSEWRGNTDTQYFGPGTRLTVL.

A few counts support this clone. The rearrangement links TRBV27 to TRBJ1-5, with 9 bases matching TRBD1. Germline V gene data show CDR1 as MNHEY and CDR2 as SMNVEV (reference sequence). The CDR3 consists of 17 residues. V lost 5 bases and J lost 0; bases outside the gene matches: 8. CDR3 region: CASSLTGGPYSNQPQHF. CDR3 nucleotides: TGTGCCAGCAGTCTCACAGGGGGCCCGTATAGCAATCAGCCCCAGCATTTT.

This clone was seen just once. In DNA, the CDR3 is TGTGCCAGCAGCTTACCGGGTGGCGAGCAGTACGTC. Its translation: CASSLPGGEQYV. The chain employs TRBV7-9 and TRBJ2-7; D not resolved. CDR3 length equals 12 residues. Per germline, CDR1 SEHNR and CDR2 FQNEAQ (reference sequence). The V and J ends lost 2 bases and 6 bases respectively, with 8 bases between them.

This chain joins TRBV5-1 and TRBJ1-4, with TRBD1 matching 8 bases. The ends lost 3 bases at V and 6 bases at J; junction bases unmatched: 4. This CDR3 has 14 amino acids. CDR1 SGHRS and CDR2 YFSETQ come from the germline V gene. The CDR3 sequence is CASSSRGLDEKLFF. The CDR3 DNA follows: TGCGCCAGCAGCTCCAGGGGGCTTGATGAAAAACTGTTTTTT.

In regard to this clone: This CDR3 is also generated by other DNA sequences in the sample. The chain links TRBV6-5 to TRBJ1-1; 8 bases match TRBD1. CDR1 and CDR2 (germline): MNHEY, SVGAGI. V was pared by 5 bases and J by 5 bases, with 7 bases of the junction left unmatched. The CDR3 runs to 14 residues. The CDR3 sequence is CASSRRTGGTEAFF. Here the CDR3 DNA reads TGTGCCAGCAGTCGTAGAACAGGGGGGACTGAAGCTTTCTTT.

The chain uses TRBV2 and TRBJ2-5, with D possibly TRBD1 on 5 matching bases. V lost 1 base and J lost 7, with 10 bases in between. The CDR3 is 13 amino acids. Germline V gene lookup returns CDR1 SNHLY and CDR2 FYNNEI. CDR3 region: CASSEEHRLTQYF. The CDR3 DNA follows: TGTGCCAGCAGTGAAGAGCACAGGCTGACCCAGTACTTC.

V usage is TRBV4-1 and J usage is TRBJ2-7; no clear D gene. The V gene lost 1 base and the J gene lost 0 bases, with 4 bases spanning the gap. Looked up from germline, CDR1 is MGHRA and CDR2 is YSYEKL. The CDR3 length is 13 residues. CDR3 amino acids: CASSQAYSYEQYF. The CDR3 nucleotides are TGCGCCAGCAGCCAAGCCTACTCCTACGAGCAGTACTTC.

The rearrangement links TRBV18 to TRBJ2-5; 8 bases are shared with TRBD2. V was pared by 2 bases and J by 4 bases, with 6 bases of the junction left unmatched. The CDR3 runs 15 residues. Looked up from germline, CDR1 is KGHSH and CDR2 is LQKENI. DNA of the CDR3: TGTGCCAGCTCACCAGCGCGGGGGGTACGAGAGACCCAGTACTTC. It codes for CASSPARGVRETQYF.

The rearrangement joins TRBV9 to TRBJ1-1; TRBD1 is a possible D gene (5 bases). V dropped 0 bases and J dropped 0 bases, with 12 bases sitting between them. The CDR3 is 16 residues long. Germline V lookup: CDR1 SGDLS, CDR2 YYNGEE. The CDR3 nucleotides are TGTGCCAGCAGCGTAGGAGCGACAGTCCTGAACACTGAAGCTTTCTTT. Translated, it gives CASSVGATVLNTEAFF.

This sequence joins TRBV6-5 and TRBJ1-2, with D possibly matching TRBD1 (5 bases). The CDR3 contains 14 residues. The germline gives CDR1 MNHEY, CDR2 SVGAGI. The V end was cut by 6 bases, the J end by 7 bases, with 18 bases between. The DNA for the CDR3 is TGTGCCAGCAGGCGGGACGCAATAACGGGTGGCTACACCTTC. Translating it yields CASRRDAITGGYTF.

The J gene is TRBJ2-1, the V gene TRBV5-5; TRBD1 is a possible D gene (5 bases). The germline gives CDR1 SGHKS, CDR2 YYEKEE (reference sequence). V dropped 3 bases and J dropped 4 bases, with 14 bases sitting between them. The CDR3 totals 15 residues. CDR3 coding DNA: TGTGCCAGCAGCTGGAAGCCGACAGCATACAATGAGCAGTTCTTC. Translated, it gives CASSWKPTAYNEQFF.

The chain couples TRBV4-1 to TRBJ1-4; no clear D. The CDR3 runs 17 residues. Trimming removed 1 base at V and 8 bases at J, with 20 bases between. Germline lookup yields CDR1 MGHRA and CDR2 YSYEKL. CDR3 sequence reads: CASSQASSRSHTEKLFF. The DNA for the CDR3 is TGCGCCAGCAGCCAAGCGTCCTCCAGGTCGCACACAGAAAAACTGTTTTTT.

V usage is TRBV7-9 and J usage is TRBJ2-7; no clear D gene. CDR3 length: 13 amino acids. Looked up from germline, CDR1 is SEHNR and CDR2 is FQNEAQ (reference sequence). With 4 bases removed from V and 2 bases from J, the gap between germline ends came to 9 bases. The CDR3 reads CASSSPGPYEQYF. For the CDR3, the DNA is TGTGCCAGCAGCTCGCCAGGCCCCTACGAGCAGTACTTC.